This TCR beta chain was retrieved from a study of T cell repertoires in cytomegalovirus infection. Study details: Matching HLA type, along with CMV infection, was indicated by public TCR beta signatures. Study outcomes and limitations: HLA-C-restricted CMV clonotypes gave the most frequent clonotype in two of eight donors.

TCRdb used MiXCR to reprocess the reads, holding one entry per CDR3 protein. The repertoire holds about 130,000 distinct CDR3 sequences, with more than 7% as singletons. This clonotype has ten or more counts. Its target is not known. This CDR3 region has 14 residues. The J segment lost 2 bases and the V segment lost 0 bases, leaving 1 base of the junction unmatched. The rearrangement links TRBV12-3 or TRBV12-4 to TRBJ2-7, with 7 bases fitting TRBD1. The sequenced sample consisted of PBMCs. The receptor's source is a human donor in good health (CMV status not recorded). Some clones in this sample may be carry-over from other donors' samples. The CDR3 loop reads CASSLAGQTYEQYF. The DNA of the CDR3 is TGTGCCAGCAGTTTAGCGGGACAGACCTACGAGCAGTACTTC.